These T cell receptor beta chains were read from a single sample in a study of blood T cells in healthy people across ages. TCRdb re-analysed the 5' RACE reads in MiXCR, keeping a single row per CDR3 protein. The sample includes about 1 million distinct CDR3 sequences, about 25% seen only once; the top ten take about 0.69%. The sample was also linked to a second study, of T cells of mothers and their children.

Specimen: blood. These receptors came from a girl aged 2-15 years in good health. The CDR3 runs from the conserved cysteine through the conserved F or W. D genes are given only for firm matches. Clone size is shown for a subset of rows, as once, few, many or a class of expanded clone.

length	size	D	V	J	CDR3	DNA
14	NA	TRBD1	TRBV20-1	TRBJ1-2	CSALRQGGRDGYTF	TGCAGTGCTCTCCGACAGGGGGGTCGCGATGGCTACACCTTC
13	few	NA	TRBV6-1	TRBJ2-3	CASSEERQDTQYF	TGTGCCAGCAGTGAAGAACGTCAAGATACGCAGTATTTT
14	few	NA	TRBV5-1	TRBJ2-5	CASSLYDRQETQYF	TGCGCCAGCAGCTTATATGACAGGCAAGAGACCCAGTACTTC
13	NA	NA	TRBV5-5	TRBJ2-7	CASSFWTSYEQYF	TGTGCCAGCAGCTTCTGGACTTCCTACGAGCAGTACTTC
15	few	NA	TRBV9	TRBJ1-4	CASSVKGSLNEKLFF	TGTGCCAGCAGCGTTAAGGGGTCATTAAATGAAAAACTGTTTTTT
12	few	NA	TRBV20-1	TRBJ1-1	CSARGRHTEAFF	TGCAGTGCCCGGGGCCGGCACACTGAAGCTTTCTTT
14	few	TRBD2	TRBV6-2/TRBV6-3	TRBJ2-7	CASSTGLAHYEQYF	TGTGCCAGCAGCACGGGACTAGCCCACTACGAGCAGTACTTC
14	NA	TRBD2	TRBV27	TRBJ2-7	CASKVSTSGYEQYF	TGTGCCAGCAAGGTCTCGACTAGCGGTTACGAGCAGTACTTC
16	few	TRBD1	TRBV19	TRBJ2-7	CASTWTGPPGSYEQYF	TGTGCCAGTACCTGGACAGGACCCCCTGGGTCCTACGAGCAGTACTTC
14	NA	NA	TRBV12-5	TRBJ2-5	CASGFVPPAETQCF	TGTGCTAGTGGTTTCGTCCCCCCGGCGGAGACCCAGTGCTTC
15	NA	NA	TRBV7-6	TRBJ1-1	CASSLETGFNTEAFF	TGTGCCAGCAGCTTAGAGACAGGTTTCAACACTGAAGCTTTCTTT
13	NA	NA	TRBV20-1	TRBJ1-5	CSARDRIEQPQHF	TGCAGTGCCAGAGATCGGATAGAACAGCCCCAGCATTTT
17	NA	NA	TRBV12-3/TRBV12-4	TRBJ2-6	CASSTAEGFSGANVLTF	TGTGCCAGCAGTACAGCAGAGGGCTTCTCTGGGGCCAACGTCCTGACTTTC
12	NA	NA	TRBV12-3/TRBV12-4	TRBJ2-3	CASRFIADPQYF	TGTGCCAGCAGATTCATAGCCGATCCGCAGTATTTT
15	once	TRBD2	TRBV20-1	TRBJ2-5	CSARDIRGVGETQYF	TGCAGTGCTAGAGATATACGGGGGGTAGGGGAGACCCAGTACTTC
14	NA	NA	TRBV7-9	TRBJ2-7	CASSSRDTTYEQYF	TGTGCCAGCAGCTCCCGGGACACCACCTACGAGCAGTACTTC
14	NA	NA	TRBV12-3/TRBV12-4	TRBJ2-7	CASSGDLKTYEQYF	TGTGCCAGCAGTGGGGACCTAAAAACTTACGAGCAGTACTTC
18	NA	TRBD2	TRBV12-3/TRBV12-4	TRBJ2-1	CASSPVGLAELSYNEQFF	TGTGCCAGCAGCCCCGTCGGACTAGCGGAGCTCTCCTACAATGAGCAGTTCTTC
13	few	NA	TRBV10-1	TRBJ2-4	CARKNTIENIQYF	TGCGCCAGGAAGAATACTATCGAAAACATTCAGTACTTC
13	NA	TRBD1	TRBV29-1	TRBJ2-7	CSVPTGNSYEQYF	TGCAGCGTCCCGACAGGGAACTCCTACGAGCAGTACTTC
15	NA	NA	TRBV6-5	TRBJ1-4	CASSYSTGYNEKLFF	TGTGCCAGCAGTTACTCGACCGGGTACAATGAAAAACTGTTTTTT
13	NA	TRBD2	TRBV29-1	TRBJ2-1	CSVELADTNEQFF	TGCAGCGTTGAACTAGCGGATACAAATGAGCAGTTCTTC
13	NA	NA	TRBV10-3	TRBJ2-7	CATTRISSYEQYF	TGTGCCACCACCAGGATTAGCTCCTACGAGCAGTACTTC
16	NA	NA	TRBV3-1	TRBJ2-2	CASSQAVTGMTGELFF	TGTGCCAGCAGCCAAGCCGTCACAGGGATGACCGGGGAGCTGTTTTTT
21	NA	NA	TRBV11-2	TRBJ2-1	CASSSKGGGLLRGVSYNEQFF	TGTGCCAGCAGCTCCAAGGGGGGAGGTCTCCTGAGGGGTGTTTCCTACAATGAGCAGTTCTTC
14	few	NA	TRBV27	TRBJ2-7	CASSLRAAPYEQYF	TGTGCCAGCAGTTTAAGAGCGGCCCCCTACGAGCAGTACTTC
14	few	NA	TRBV24-1	TRBJ2-1	CATGSIGGVNEQFF	TGTGCCACCGGCTCTATCGGCGGGGTAAATGAGCAGTTCTTC
16	few	NA	TRBV20-1	TRBJ2-5	CSARMFPGGLGETQYF	TGCAGTGCTAGAATGTTTCCCGGGGGCCTAGGGGAGACCCAGTACTTC
15	NA	NA	TRBV12-3/TRBV12-4	TRBJ2-5	CTSSQRGRGEETQYF	TGTACCAGCAGTCAAAGGGGGCGCGGGGAAGAGACCCAGTACTTC
16	NA	NA	TRBV9	TRBJ2-3	CASSVEGGDYTDTQYF	TGTGCCAGCAGCGTAGAAGGCGGGGATTACACAGATACGCAGTATTTT
17	NA	TRBD2	TRBV15	TRBJ2-7	CATSRLILAGGRHEQYF	TGTGCCACCAGCAGGCTTATACTAGCGGGAGGCCGCCACGAGCAGTACTTC
17	few	NA	TRBV7-9	TRBJ2-6	CASSLIGAGTGANVLTF	TGTGCCAGCAGCTTAATCGGTGCGGGGACCGGGGCCAACGTCCTGACTTTC
14	NA	NA	TRBV9	TRBJ2-2	CASSLTWGTGELFF	TGTGCCAGCAGCCTAACGTGGGGCACCGGGGAGCTGTTTTTT
12	few	NA	TRBV20-1	TRBJ1-4	CSAAGDNEKLFF	TGCAGTGCCGCCGGGGATAATGAAAAACTGTTTTTT
15	few	NA	TRBV21-1	TRBJ1-5	CASSKCDRGDQPQHF	TGTGCCAGCAGCAAGTGCGACAGGGGAGACCAGCCCCAGCATTTT
12	NA	NA	TRBV5-1	TRBJ1-5	CASSPDNGPQHF	TGCGCCAGCAGCCCAGACAACGGGCCCCAGCATTTT
15	NA	TRBD1	TRBV27	TRBJ2-5	CASSNGGRTGETQYF	TGTGCCAGCAGCAATGGGGGGAGGACAGGGGAGACCCAGTACTTC
14	few	NA	TRBV7-3	TRBJ2-1	CASSRSDWNNEQFF	TGTGCCAGCAGCCGAAGCGACTGGAACAATGAGCAGTTCTTC
16	few	NA	TRBV6-2/TRBV6-3	TRBJ2-2	CASSYSTAPNTGELFF	TGTGCCAGCAGTTACTCGACAGCACCGAACACCGGGGAGCTGTTTTTT
13	NA	NA	TRBV6-1	TRBJ1-2	CASSVSYLYGYTF	TGTGCCAGCAGTGTATCGTACCTATATGGCTACACCTTC
14	NA	TRBD1	TRBV20-1	TRBJ2-7	CSGMDRIGGDEQYF	TGCAGTGGCATGGACAGGATAGGTGGGGACGAGCAGTACTTC
16	few	NA	TRBV28	TRBJ1-5	CASSLISTGPLGPQHF	TGTGCCAGCAGTTTAATCTCTACAGGGCCTCTGGGGCCCCAGCATTTT
13	NA	TRBD2	TRBV7-3	TRBJ2-1	CASRPTAGGFQFF	TGTGCCAGCAGACCCACTGCGGGGGGGTTCCAGTTCTTC
13	NA	NA	TRBV3-1	TRBJ2-7	CASSQERTREQYF	TGTGCCAGCAGCCAAGAAAGAACCCGCGAGCAGTACTTC
15	few	TRBD1	TRBV5-5	TRBJ2-5	CASSPVGQGRETQYF	TGTGCCAGCAGCCCAGTTGGACAGGGCAGAGAGACCCAGTACTTC
14	NA	TRBD2	TRBV20-1	TRBJ2-1	CSAPRLAGYNEQFF	TGCAGTGCTCCACGACTAGCGGGATACAATGAGCAGTTCTTC
13	NA	NA	TRBV12-5	TRBJ1-2	CASGSQDRNGYTF	TGTGCTAGTGGTTCACAAGACAGAAATGGCTACACCTTC
14	NA	TRBD2	TRBV6-5	TRBJ2-5	CASSQGLAGKTQYF	TGTGCCAGCAGCCAGGGACTAGCAGGGAAGACCCAGTACTTC
14	few	NA	TRBV29-1	TRBJ2-2	CSVVWGVNTGELFF	TGCAGCGTTGTGTGGGGGGTGAACACCGGGGAGCTGTTTTTT
14	few	NA	TRBV11-2	TRBJ2-5	CAPERVRPRETQYF	TGTGCCCCGGAGAGGGTCCGACCCCGGGAGACCCAGTACTTC
13	NA	NA	TRBV20-1	TRBJ1-2	CSARAPDINGYTF	TGCAGTGCTAGAGCTCCGGACATTAATGGCTACACCTTC
17	NA	TRBD1	TRBV6-2/TRBV6-3	TRBJ2-7	CASSREGGQTRPYEQYF	TGTGCCAGCAGCCGGGAAGGGGGACAGACACGACCCTACGAGCAGTACTTC
14	NA	NA	TRBV20-1	TRBJ2-3	CGALGGATADTQYF	TGCGGAGCTCTCGGAGGGGCGACTGCAGATACGCAGTATTTT
16	NA	NA	TRBV19	TRBJ1-4	CASTRSLGGLGEKLFF	TGTGCCAGCACTCGTTCCCTAGGGGGGCTTGGGGAAAAACTGTTTTTT
15	NA	TRBD1	TRBV2	TRBJ2-7	CASSHPGTGEYEQYF	TGTGCCAGCAGCCACCCCGGGACAGGGGAATACGAGCAGTACTTC
14	few	NA	TRBV10-3	TRBJ2-5	CAISLQGGQETQYF	TGTGCCATCAGCCTACAGGGAGGGCAAGAGACCCAGTACTTC
14	NA	NA	TRBV27	TRBJ2-5	CASSSPLTSETQYF	TGTGCCAGCAGTTCGCCTTTGACTTCGGAGACCCAGTACTTC
16	few	TRBD1	TRBV6-4	TRBJ1-2	CASSPFGTDPNYGYTF	TGTGCCAGCAGCCCTTTTGGGACAGATCCTAACTATGGCTACACCTTC
17	NA	TRBD1	TRBV25-1	TRBJ1-6	CASSEVRGQGANSPLHF	TGTGCCAGCAGTGAAGTACGAGGACAGGGGGCGAATTCACCCCTCCACTTT
17	few	NA	TRBV4-3	TRBJ1-3	CASSQDLAGHSGNTIYF	TGCGCCAGCAGCCAAGATCTCGCAGGACACTCTGGAAACACCATATATTTT